One and the same sample provided the 6 T cell receptor beta chains below, sequenced in a study of CD8 T cells in ankylosing spondylitis. Study-level results: Ankylosing spondylitis blood appeared to carry a characteristic TCR beta motif of roughly eight highly homologous variants.

The antigens of these receptors remain unknown. TCRdb processed the 5' RACE reads anew with MiXCR; each CDR3 protein has one entry. The profile shows roughly 350,000 distinct CDR3 sequences, roughly 8% of them singletons. The sequenced material came from blood, either unsorted or a sorted T cell fraction (not recorded which). The receptors derive from a male donor with ankylosing spondylitis.

The genes are TRBV10-3 and TRBJ2-1; 15 bases agree with TRBD2. This CDR3 has 18 residues. From germline, CDR1 is ENHRY and CDR2 SYGVKD. After removal of 4 bases from V and 8 bases from J, the junction contained 12 bases not matched to a gene. CDR3 bases: TGTGCCATCAGTGTTGGACTAGCGGGAGGGTATGGAATAGATGAGCAGTTCTTC. Translated: CAISVGLAGGYGIDEQFF.

The rearrangement joins TRBV16 to TRBJ2-1; TRBD2 aligns across 9 bases. The germline gives CDR1 KGHSY, CDR2 FQNENV. The CDR3 extends over 18 amino acids. After removal of 2 bases from V and 8 bases from J, the junction contained 16 bases not matched to a gene. CDR3 DNA sequence: TGTGCCAGCAGCCAACCCAGTAAAGGGCTAGCGGGATTCCATGAGCAGTTCTTC. Protein sequence: CASSQPSKGLAGFHEQFF. The full variable domain, rest sourced from reference TRBV16 and TRBJ2-1, is GEEVAQTPKHLVRGEGQKAKLYCAPIKGHSYVFWYQQVLKNEFKFLISFQNENVFDETGMPKERFSAKCLPNSPCSLEIQATKLEDSAVYFCASSQPSKGLAGFHEQFFGPGTRLTVL.

For the CDR3, the DNA is TGTGCCAGCAGTTTTTTAGCGGGAGGTCCTAGCACAGATACGCAGTATTTT. This encodes CASSFLAGGPSTDTQYF. The rearrangement uses TRBV27 and TRBJ2-3; the match to TRBD2 covers 10 bases. CDR1 and CDR2 from the germline V gene are MNHEY and SMNVEV (reference sequence). The CDR3 is 17 amino acids. The ends lost 3 bases at V and 0 bases at J; junction bases unmatched: 6.

This clonotype was seen only a few times. This chain joins TRBV7-2 and TRBJ2-5; 11 nucleotides match TRBD2. The CDR3 contains 15 residues. J gave up 4 bases and V 5 bases, and 6 bases lay outside the gene matches. From germline, CDR1 is SGHTA and CDR2 FQGNSA. The CDR3 DNA sequence: TGTGCCAGCAGCCCGACTAGCGGGGAGGGAGAGACCCAGTACTTC. Residues: CASSPTSGEGETQYF.

This clonotype was counted many times. CDR3 bases: TGTGCCTGGACTAACTTCCAGGGCCCTGGAGAAAAACTGTTTTTT. Translating it yields CAWTNFQGPGEKLFF. This chain uses TRBV30 with TRBJ1-4; possibly TRBD1 for D (5 bases). From germline, CDR1 is GTSNPN and CDR2 SVGIG (reference sequence). The CDR3 is made up of 15 amino acids. The ends were cut back, 4 bases at V and 8 bases at J, with 20 bases in the middle.

This clonotype turned up a few times. The rearrangement uses TRBV20-1 and TRBJ2-7; 9 positions agree with TRBD2. This CDR3 spans 15 amino acids. The V and J ends lost 3 bases and 2 bases, in that order; junction bases with no gene match: 8. In germline, CDR1 is DFQATT, CDR2 SNEGSKA (reference sequence). In nucleotides, the CDR3 is TGCAGTGCTAGGGGATTAGCGGGAGTACCCTACGAGCAGTACTTC. The encoded protein is CSARGLAGVPYEQYF.